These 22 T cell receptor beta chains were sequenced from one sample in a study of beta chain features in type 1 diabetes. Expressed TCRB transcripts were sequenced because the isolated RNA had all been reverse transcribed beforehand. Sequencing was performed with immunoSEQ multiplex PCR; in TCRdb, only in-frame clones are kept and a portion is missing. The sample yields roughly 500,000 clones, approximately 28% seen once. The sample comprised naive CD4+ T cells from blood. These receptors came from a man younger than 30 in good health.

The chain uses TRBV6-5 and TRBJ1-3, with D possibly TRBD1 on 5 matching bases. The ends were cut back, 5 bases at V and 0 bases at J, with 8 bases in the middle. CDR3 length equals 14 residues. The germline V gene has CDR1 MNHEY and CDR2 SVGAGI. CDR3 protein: CASSQGHSGNTIYF. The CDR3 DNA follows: TGTGCCAGCAGTCAGGGCCACTCTGGAAACACCATATATTTT.

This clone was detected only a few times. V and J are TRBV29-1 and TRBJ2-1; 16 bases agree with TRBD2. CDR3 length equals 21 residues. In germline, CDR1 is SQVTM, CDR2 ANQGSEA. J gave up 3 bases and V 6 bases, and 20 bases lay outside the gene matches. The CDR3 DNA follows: TGCAGCGTGAACGAAGAGGGACTAGCGGGAGGGTCCGCTCGCTTCTACAATGAGCAGTTCTTC. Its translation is CSVNEEGLAGGSARFYNEQFF.

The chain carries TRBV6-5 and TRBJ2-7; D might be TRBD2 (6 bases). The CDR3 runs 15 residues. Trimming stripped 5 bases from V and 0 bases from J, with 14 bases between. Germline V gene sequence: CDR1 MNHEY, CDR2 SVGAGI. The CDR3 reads CASSRGTGSSYEQYF. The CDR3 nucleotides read TGTGCCAGCAGTCGGGGGACGGGTAGCTCCTACGAGCAGTACTTC.

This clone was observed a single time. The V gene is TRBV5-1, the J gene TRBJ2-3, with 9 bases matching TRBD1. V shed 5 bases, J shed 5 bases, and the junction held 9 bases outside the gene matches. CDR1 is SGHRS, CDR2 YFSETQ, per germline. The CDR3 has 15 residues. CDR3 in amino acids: CASSNTGGTGDTQYF. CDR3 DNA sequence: TGCGCCAGCAGTAACACAGGGGGCACGGGAGATACGCAGTATTTT.

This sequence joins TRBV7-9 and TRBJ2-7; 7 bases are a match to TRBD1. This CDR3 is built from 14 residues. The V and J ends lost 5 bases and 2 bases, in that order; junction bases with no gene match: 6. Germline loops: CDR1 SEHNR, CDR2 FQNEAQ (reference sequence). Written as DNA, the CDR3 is TGTGCCAGCAGCCCAAGGACAGGCGCCTACGAGCAGTACTTC. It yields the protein CASSPRTGAYEQYF.

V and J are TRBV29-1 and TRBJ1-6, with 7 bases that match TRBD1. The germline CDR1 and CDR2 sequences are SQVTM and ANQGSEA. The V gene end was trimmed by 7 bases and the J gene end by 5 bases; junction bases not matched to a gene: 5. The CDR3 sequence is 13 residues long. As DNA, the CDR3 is TGCAGCGCCCGACAGGGCGATAATTCACCCCTCCACTTT. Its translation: CSARQGDNSPLHF.

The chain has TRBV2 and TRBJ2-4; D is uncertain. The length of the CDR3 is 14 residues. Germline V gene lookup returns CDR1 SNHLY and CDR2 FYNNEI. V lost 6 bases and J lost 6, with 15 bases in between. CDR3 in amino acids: CASSVVARGNIQYF. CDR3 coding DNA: TGTGCCAGCAGCGTCGTGGCGCGAGGAAACATTCAGTACTTC. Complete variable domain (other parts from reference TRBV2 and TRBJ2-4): EPEVTQTPSHQVTQMGQEVILRCVPISNHLYFYWYRQILGQKVEFLVSFYNNEISEKSEIFDDQFSVERPDGSNFTLKIRSTKLEDSAMYFCASSVVARGNIQYFGAGTRLSVL.

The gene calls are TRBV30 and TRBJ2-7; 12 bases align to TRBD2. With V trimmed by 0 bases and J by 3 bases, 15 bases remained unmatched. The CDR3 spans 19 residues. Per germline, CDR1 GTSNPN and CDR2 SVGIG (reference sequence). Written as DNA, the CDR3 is TGTGCCTGGAGTGTCCCCTCCCCTAGCGGGAGGGCAGGGGGCTACGAGCAGTACTTC. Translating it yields CAWSVPSPSGRAGGYEQYF.

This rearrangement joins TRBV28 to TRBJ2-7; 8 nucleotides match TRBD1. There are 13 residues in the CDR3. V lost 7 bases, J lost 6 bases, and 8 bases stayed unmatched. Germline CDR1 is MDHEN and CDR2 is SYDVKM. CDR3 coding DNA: TGTGCCAGCAACCCGGACAGGGCCGGCGAGCAGTACTTC. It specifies CASNPDRAGEQYF.

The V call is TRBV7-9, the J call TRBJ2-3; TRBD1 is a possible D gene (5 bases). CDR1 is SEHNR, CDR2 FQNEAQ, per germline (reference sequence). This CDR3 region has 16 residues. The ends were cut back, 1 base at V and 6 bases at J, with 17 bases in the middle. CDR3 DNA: TGTGCCAGCAGCTTAGGAGTACAGGTGGTTGGGGATACGCAGTATTTT. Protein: CASSLGVQVVGDTQYF. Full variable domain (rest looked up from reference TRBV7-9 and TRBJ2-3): DTGVSQNPRHKITKRGQNVTFRCDPISEHNRLYWYRQTLGQGPEFLTYFQNEAQLEKSRLLSDRFSAERPKGSFSTLEIQRTEQGDSAMYLCASSLGVQVVGDTQYFGPGTRLTVL.

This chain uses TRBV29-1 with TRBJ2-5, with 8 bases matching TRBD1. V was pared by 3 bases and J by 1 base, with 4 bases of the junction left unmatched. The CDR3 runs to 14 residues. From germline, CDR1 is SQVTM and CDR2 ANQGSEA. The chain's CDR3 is CSVDSRGLQETQYF. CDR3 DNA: TGCAGCGTTGACTCCAGGGGGCTCCAAGAGACCCAGTACTTC. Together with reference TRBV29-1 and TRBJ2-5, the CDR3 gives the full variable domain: SAVISQKPSRDICQRGTSLTIQCQVDSQVTMMFWYRQQPGQSLTLIATANQGSEATYESGFVIDKFPISRPNLTFSTLTVSNMSPEDSSIYLCSVDSRGLQETQYFGPGTRLLVL.

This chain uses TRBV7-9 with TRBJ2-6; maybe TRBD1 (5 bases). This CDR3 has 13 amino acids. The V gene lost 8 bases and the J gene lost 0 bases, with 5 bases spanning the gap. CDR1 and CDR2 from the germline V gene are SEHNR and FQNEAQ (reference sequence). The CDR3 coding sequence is TGTGCCAGCGACAGCTCTGGGGCCAACGTCCTGACTTTC. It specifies CASDSSGANVLTF.

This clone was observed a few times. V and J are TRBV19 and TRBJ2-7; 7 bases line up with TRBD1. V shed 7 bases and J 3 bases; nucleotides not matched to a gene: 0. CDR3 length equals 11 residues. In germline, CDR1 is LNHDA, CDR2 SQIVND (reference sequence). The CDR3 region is CASNRGYEQYF. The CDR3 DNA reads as TGTGCCAGTAACAGGGGCTACGAGCAGTACTTC.

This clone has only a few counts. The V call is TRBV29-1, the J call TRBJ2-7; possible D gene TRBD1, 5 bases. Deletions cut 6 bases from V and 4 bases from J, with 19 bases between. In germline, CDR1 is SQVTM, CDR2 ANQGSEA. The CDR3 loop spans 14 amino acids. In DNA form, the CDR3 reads TGCAGCGTGGAACAGGAAACCCCTACTTACGAGCAGTACTTC. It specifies CSVEQETPTYEQYF.

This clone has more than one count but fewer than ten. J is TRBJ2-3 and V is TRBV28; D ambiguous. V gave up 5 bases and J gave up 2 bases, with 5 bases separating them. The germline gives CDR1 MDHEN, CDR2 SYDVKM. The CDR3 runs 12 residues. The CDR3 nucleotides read TGTGCCAGCAGTCCTTACACAGATACGCAGTATTTT. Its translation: CASSPYTDTQYF.

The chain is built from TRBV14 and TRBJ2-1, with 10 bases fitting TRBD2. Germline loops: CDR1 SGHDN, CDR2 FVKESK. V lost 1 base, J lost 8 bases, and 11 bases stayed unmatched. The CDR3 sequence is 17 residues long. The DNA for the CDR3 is TGTGCCAGCAGCCAAGCTAAGTCTAGCGGGAGTTTCTATGAGCAGTTCTTC. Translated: CASSQAKSSGSFYEQFF.

The CDR3 DNA follows: TGTGCCAGCAGCCCCGCCCAGAGAGGGGAGACCCAGTACTTC. It encodes CASSPAQRGETQYF. V and J are TRBV7-2 and TRBJ2-5; D possibly corresponds to TRBD2 (5 bases). CDR3 length equals 14 residues. The V end was cut by 5 bases, the J end by 5 bases, with 15 bases between. CDR1 and CDR2 (germline): SGHTA, FQGNSA.

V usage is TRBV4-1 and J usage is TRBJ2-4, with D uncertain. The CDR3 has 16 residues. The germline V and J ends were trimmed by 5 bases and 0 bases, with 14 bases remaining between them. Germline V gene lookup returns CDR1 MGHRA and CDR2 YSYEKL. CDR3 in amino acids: CASSLLGLTAKNIQYF. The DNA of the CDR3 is TGCGCCAGCAGCTTGTTGGGCTTGACAGCCAAAAACATTCAGTACTTC.

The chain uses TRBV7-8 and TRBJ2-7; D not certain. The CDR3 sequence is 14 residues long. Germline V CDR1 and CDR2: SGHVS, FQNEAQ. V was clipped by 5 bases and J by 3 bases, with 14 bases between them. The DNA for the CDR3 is TGTGCCAGCAGCCTTGGACCCTTTGGCTACGAGCAGTACTTC. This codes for CASSLGPFGYEQYF.

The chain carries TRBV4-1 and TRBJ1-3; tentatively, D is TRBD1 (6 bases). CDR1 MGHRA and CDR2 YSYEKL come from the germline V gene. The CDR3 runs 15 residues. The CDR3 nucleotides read TGCGCTGTCGGGGGCACAGGCTCCGGTGGAAACACCATATATTTT. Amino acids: CAVGGTGSGGNTIYF.

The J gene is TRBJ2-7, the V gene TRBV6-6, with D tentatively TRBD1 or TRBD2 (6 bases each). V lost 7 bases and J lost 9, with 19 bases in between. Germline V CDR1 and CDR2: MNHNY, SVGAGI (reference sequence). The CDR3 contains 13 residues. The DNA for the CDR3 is TGTGCCAGCAACCGGAGGGGGACCGACTTGCAGTACTTC. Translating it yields CASNRRGTDLQYF.

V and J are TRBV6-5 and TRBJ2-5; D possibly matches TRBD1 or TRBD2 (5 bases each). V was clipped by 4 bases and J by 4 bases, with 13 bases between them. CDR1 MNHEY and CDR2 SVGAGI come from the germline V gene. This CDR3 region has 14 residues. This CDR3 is CASSSLGETETQYF. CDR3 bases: TGTGCCAGCAGTTCCCTGGGGGAGACAGAGACCCAGTACTTC.